The 4 T cell receptor beta chains below come from one sample, sequenced in a study of cytomegalovirus exposure and HLA in healthy donors. PCR used 60 Vbeta primers and 13 Jbeta primers. Clones were sequenced by immunoSEQ multiplex PCR, and TCRdb holds only the in-frame ones, with some missing. The sample lists over 60,000 clones; roughly 70% were seen once. The sample taken for sequencing was PBMCs. The receptors originated from a man in his 70s in good health and CMV-seronegative.

The chain's CDR3 is CASSIGGQAPRGYTF. The CDR3 DNA is TGTGCCAGTAGTATAGGGGGACAGGCACCCCGTGGCTACACCTTC. V is TRBV19 and J is TRBJ1-2; TRBD1 aligns across 8 bases. The V segment lost 1 base and the J segment 7 bases; nucleotides outside the gene matches: 8. The germline gives CDR1 LNHDA, CDR2 SQIVND (reference sequence). There are 15 residues in the CDR3.

CDR3 sequence reads: CASSQGHHTEAFF. In nucleotides, the CDR3 is TGCGCCAGCAGCCAAGGACACCACACTGAAGCTTTCTTT. V and J are TRBV4-1 and TRBJ1-1; D is unclear. This CDR3 is 13 amino acids long. The V gene lost 1 base and the J gene lost 3 bases, with 6 bases spanning the gap. In germline, CDR1 is MGHRA, CDR2 YSYEKL.

This chain joins TRBV7-8 and TRBJ1-1, with D perhaps TRBD1 (5 bases). CDR3 length equals 14 residues. The V end lost 7 bases, the J end lost 5 bases, and 17 bases lay between the germline ends. CDR1 and CDR2 (germline): SGHVS, FQNEAQ. The CDR3 nucleotides read TGTGCCAGCACCTCACCAAGGGGTAATACTGAAGCTTTCTTT. It encodes CASTSPRGNTEAFF.

The chain couples TRBV7-2 to TRBJ1-3; perhaps TRBD1 as D (5 bases). Germline V gene lookup returns CDR1 SGHTA and CDR2 FQGNSA. The CDR3 has 15 amino acids. The germline V and J ends were trimmed by 1 base and 0 bases, with 7 bases remaining between them. CDR3 residues: CASSLGGSSGNTIYF. CDR3 coding DNA: TGTGCCAGCAGCTTAGGGGGCAGCTCTGGAAACACCATATATTTT.